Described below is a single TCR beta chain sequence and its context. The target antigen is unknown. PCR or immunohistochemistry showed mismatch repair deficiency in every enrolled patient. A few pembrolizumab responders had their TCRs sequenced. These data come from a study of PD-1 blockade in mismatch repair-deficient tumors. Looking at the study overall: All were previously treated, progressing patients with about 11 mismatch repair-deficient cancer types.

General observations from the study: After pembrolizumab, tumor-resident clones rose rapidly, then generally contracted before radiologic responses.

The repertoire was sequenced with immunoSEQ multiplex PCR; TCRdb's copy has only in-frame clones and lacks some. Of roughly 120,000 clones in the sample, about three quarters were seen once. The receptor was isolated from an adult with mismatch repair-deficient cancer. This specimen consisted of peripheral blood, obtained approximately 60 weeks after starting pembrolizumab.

The CDR3 region has the DNA TGTGCCTGGAGAACGAAGGGGGTGAGCAATCAGCCCCAGCATTTT. It specifies CAWRTKGVSNQPQHF. The chain is built from TRBV30 and TRBJ1-5; tentatively, D is TRBD1 (6 bases). Germline V gene sequence: CDR1 GTSNPN, CDR2 SVGIG (reference sequence). This CDR3 comprises 15 residues. Trimming took 3 bases from V and 1 from J, leaving 13 bases between them.